This T cell receptor beta chain was captured in a study of T cells in women clearing cervical HPV infection. Study information: Controls gave blood once infection was undetectable; cases at lesion identification.

Generated by immunoSEQ multiplex PCR, the TCRdb table keeps only in-frame clones and is missing some. The sample table includes about 25,000 clones. CDR1 is LNHDA, CDR2 SQIVND, per germline (reference sequence). This CDR3 is built from 15 residues. V gave up 4 bases and J gave up 2 bases, with 14 bases separating them. Study-wide points: CIN3+ cases had significantly higher TCR richness than controls; evenness did not differ.

Of note for this clone: What it binds is not known. The read falls 3 residues short of the CDR3 end, and the missing part is taken from the germline J gene.

All participants had a single incident cervical HPV16 infection, and prevalent HPV16 infections were excluded. MY09/MY11 PCR detected cervical HPV DNA; dot-blot assigned genotypes. The sequence was obtained from a woman between 18 and 69 years old with a cervical HPV16 infection that either progressed to CIN3+ or cleared (not recorded which). Sequenced sample: blood buffy coat. The chain couples TRBV19 to TRBJ2-5; D is possibly TRBD1 (6 bases). The CDR3 here is CASSKFAQGQETQYF. Incomplete CDR3 DNA: TGTGCCAGTAGTAAGTTCGCACAGGGACAAGAGACC.